This TCR beta chain is drawn from a study of control samples from healthy donors and cancer patients. Data came from immunoSEQ multiplex PCR; TCRdb stores just in-frame clones and leaves some out. Seen here are more than 60,000 clones, around 90% observed once, and the top ten hold approximately 8.8%. The CDR3 covers 14 residues. V shed 2 bases, J shed 8 bases, and the junction held 4 bases outside the gene matches. Germline V gene sequence: CDR1 ENHRY, CDR2 SYGVKD. This receptor was obtained from a woman aged 50 to 60 with colorectal cancer. V is TRBV10-3 and J is TRBJ1-4; the match to TRBD1 covers 8 bases. Sequenced sample: PBMCs. CDR3 coding DNA: TGTGCCATCAGTGAGGGGACAGGAGAAGAAAAACTGTTTTTT. As protein: CAISEGTGEEKLFF.